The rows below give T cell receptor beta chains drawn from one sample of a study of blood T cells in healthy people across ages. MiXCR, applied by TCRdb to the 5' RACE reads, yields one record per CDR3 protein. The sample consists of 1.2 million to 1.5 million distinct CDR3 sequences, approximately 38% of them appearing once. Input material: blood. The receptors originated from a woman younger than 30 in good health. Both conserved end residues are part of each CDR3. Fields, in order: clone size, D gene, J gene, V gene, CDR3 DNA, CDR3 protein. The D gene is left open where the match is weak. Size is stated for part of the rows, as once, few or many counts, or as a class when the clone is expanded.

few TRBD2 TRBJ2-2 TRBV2 TGTGCCAGCAGAGCGGGAGAAGCAGTTTCCGGGGAGCTGTTTTTT CASRAGEAVSGELFF
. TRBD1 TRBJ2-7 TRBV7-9 TGTGCCAGCAGCCCTAGGACAGGGTCCTACGTGCAGTACTTC CASSPRTGSYVQYF
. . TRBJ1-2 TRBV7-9 TGTGCCAGCAGCTTAAGGGAGTCGAGTGGCTACACCTTC CASSLRESSGYTF
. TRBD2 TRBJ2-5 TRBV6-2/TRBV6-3 TGTGCCAGCAGTGAACTAGCGAGGAAAGAGACCCAGTACTTC CASSELARKETQYF
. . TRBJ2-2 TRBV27 TGTGCCAGCAGTTTATCCGGCGGAAGTCAGGTCGGGGAGCTGTTTTTT CASSLSGGSQVGELFF
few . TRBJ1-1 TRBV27 TGTGCCAGCAGTTTAGGTGGAGCGTCTGAAGCTTTCTTT CASSLGGASEAFF
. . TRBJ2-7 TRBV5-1 TGCGCCAGCAGCTTGGGCTTTGACGGGACCTCCTACGAGCAGTACTTC CASSLGFDGTSYEQYF
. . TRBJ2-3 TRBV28 TGTGCCAGCAGGAACGCCCTTCTGGGCGGCACAGATACGCAGTATTTT CASRNALLGGTDTQYF
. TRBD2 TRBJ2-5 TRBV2 TGTGCCAGCAGTGAGGTGACTAGCGGGAGAAGGGAGACCCAGTACTTC CASSEVTSGRRETQYF
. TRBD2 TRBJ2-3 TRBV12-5 TGTGCTAGTGGTTCTAACCTACCGGGACTAGCGGGGATTAGCACAGATACGCAGTATTTT CASGSNLPGLAGISTDTQYF
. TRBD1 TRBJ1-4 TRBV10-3 TGTGCCATCAGTGAGGGGACAGGTGGGGATGAAAAACTGTTTTTT CAISEGTGGDEKLFF
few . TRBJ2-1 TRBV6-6 TGTGCCAGCAGTTACTCGGAACTACTCCACACCGACAATGAGCAGTTCTTC CASSYSELLHTDNEQFF
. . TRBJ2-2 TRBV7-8 TGTGCCAGCAGCCGCCCGACCGGGGAGCTGTTTTTT CASSRPTGELFF
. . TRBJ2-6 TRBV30 TGTGCCTGGAGTTTGACCTCTGGGGCCAACGTCCTGACTTTC CAWSLTSGANVLTF
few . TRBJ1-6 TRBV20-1 TGCAGTGCTAGACTGGGCATAGGGAATTGGAATTCACCCCTCCACTTT CSARLGIGNWNSPLHF
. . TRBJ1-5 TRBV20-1 TGCAGTGCCAGTCCAGGCAGCAATAGCAATCAGCCCCAGCATTTT CSASPGSNSNQPQHF
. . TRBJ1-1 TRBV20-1 TGCAGTGCCAGACAGGATATGAACACTGAAGCTTTCTTT CSARQDMNTEAFF
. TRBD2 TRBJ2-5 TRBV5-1 TGCGCCAGCAGCTTGAACCCAACTAGCGGGAATCCGAGTGGGGAGACCCAGTACTTC CASSLNPTSGNPSGETQYF
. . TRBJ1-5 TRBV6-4 TGTGCCAGCAGTGACCCGACGGTTTATAGCAATCAGCCCCAGCATTTT CASSDPTVYSNQPQHF
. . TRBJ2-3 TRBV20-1 TGCAGTGCTAGTCTCCCAGATACGCAGAATTTT CSASLPDTQNF
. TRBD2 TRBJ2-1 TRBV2 TGTGCCAGCCGGACTAGCGGGAAGGATGAGCAGTTCTTC CASRTSGKDEQFF
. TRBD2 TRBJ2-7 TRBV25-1 TGTGCCAGCAGTGAATATGGGCCGGGGGGCTACGAGCAGTACTTC CASSEYGPGGYEQYF
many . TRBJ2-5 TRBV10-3 TGTGCCATCAGTCTTAGTATCCAAGAGACCCAGTACTTC CAISLSIQETQYF
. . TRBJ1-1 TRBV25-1 TGTGCCAGCAGTGAACCGACAGGGAACACTGAAGCTTTCTTT CASSEPTGNTEAFF
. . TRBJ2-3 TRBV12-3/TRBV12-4 TGTGCCAGCAGAGGGGTTAGTCGGGGGACAGATACGCAGTATTTT CASRGVSRGTDTQYF
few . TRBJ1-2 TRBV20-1 TGCAGTGCTGGGAGCCTTCTGGATGGCTACACCTTC CSAGSLLDGYTF
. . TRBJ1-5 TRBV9 TGTGCCAGCAGCCCGATGGACAGCCTCAATCAGCCCCAGCATTTT CASSPMDSLNQPQHF
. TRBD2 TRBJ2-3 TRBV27 TGTGCCAGCAGACCCGCTGGGACTATTAGCACAGATACGCAGTATTTT CASRPAGTISTDTQYF
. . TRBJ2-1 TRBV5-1 TGCGCCAGCAGCACGACAGCGTCTAGCAATGAGCAGTTCTTC CASSTTASSNEQFF
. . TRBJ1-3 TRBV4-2 TGTGCCAGCAGCCAAGATCCGGGGATTGGAAACACCATATATTTT CASSQDPGIGNTIYF
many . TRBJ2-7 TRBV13 TGTGCCAGCAGCACCCGAGGCTACGAGCAGTACTTC CASSTRGYEQYF
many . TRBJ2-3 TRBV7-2 TGTGCCATTAAGGGGCAGGGCACAGATACGCAGTATTTT CAIKGQGTDTQYF
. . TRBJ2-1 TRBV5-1 TGCGGCAGCAGCTTGGTTCCAGGTGAGGCGGATGAGCAGTTCTTC CGSSLVPGEADEQFF
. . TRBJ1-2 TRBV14 TGTGCCAGCAGCCAGAGACCGAACTATGGCTACACCTTC CASSQRPNYGYTF
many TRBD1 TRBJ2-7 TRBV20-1 TGCAGTGCTAGACCCGGGACAGGGCTCTACGAGCAGTACTTC CSARPGTGLYEQYF
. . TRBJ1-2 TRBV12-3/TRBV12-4 TGTGCCAGCAGTTTGGCCATCTACGGGGGTTACACCTTC CASSLAIYGGYTF
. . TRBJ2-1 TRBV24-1 TGTGCCACCAGTGATTCGACTGATGGCCCCAATGAGCAGTTCTTC CATSDSTDGPNEQFF
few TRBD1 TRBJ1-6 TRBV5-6 TGTGCCAGCAGCCGGACAGGGCTTGATTCACCCCTCCACTTT CASSRTGLDSPLHF
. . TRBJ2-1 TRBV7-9 TGTGCCAGCACCGAGAGAGGTGGCCAGGCCTACAATGAGCAGTTCTTC CASTERGGQAYNEQFF
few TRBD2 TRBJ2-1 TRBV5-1 TGCGCCAGCAGCTTGGCGTCGGCTAGCGGGAGAAATGAGCAGTTCTTC CASSLASASGRNEQFF
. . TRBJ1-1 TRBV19 TGTGCCGTACGGCAGGGCTCGAACACTGAAGCTTTCTTT CAVRQGSNTEAFF
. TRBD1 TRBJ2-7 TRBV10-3 TGTGCCATCAGTCCCCGGGACAGGGCGACGATGTACGAGCAGTACTTC CAISPRDRATMYEQYF
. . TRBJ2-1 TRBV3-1 TGTGCCAGCAGCCAAGTACTCCGTGAGCAGTTCTTC CASSQVLREQFF
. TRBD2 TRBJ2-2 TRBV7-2 TGTGCCAGCAGCCCCGAGCGGGGGGTTTACACCGGGGAGCTGTTTTTT CASSPERGVYTGELFF
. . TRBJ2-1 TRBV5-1 TGCGCCAGCAGCTTAGAAGGGACCAGAAGTGAGCAGTTCTTC CASSLEGTRSEQFF
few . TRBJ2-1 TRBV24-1 TGTGCCACCAGTGATTTGCTACAGGGTTGGTTCTTC CATSDLLQGWFF
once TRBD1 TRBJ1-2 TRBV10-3 TGTGCCATTTCCGGCGGCAGGGGGATAAATGGCTACACCTTC CAISGGRGINGYTF
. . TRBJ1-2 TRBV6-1 TGTCTCCTTGAAGACACCCACTATGGCTACACCTTC CLLEDTHYGYTF
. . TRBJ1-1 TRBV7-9 TGTGCCAGCAGCCCTATTGGCAGGGGACCGAACACTGAAGCTTTCTTT CASSPIGRGPNTEAFF
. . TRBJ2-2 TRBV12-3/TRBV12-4 TGTGCCAGCAGTAACCGACTGGGCGCGAACACCGGGGAGCTGTTTTTT CASSNRLGANTGELFF
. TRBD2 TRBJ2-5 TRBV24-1 TGTGCCACCAGTGAGGTTGGCGGGGGGCTACAGAAAGAGACCCAGTACTTC CATSEVGGGLQKETQYF